Following are 18 T cell receptor beta chains from one sample sequenced in a study of control samples from healthy donors and cancer patients. The table came from immunoSEQ multiplex PCR; TCRdb's copy has only in-frame clones and leaves some out. This table holds some 87,000 clones, more than 65% found once. The sequenced sample consisted of PBMCs. These receptors all come from a man aged 55-75 years with head and neck cancer.

The J gene is TRBJ2-1, the V gene TRBV30; D might be TRBD2 (6 bases). This CDR3 region has 13 residues. Trimming stripped 2 bases from V and 9 bases from J, with 14 bases between. Germline lookup yields CDR1 GTSNPN and CDR2 SVGIG (reference sequence). The CDR3 nucleotides are TGTGCCTGGAGTACTAGCTTTTCGTCTGAGCAGTTCTTC. It yields the protein CAWSTSFSSEQFF.

The rearrangement joins TRBV11-2 to TRBJ2-5; D is perhaps TRBD1 (7 bases). From germline, CDR1 is SGHAT and CDR2 FQNNGV. The V and J ends lost 3 bases and 7 bases respectively, with 15 bases between them. This CDR3 comprises 14 residues. Here the CDR3 DNA reads TGTGCCAGCAGCTTCCGGGGGACAGTGGCGACCCAGTACTTC. Encoded protein: CASSFRGTVATQYF.

This sequence joins TRBV5-1 and TRBJ1-1; 8 nucleotides line up with TRBD1. The CDR3 sequence is 15 residues long. After removal of 2 bases from V and 1 base from J, the junction contained 4 bases not matched to a gene. CDR1 and CDR2 (germline): SGHRS, YFSETQ. The CDR3 region is CASSFSDRANTEAFF. CDR3 nucleotide sequence: TGCGCCAGCAGCTTCTCGGACAGGGCGAACACTGAAGCTTTCTTT.

This clone was detected only once. This chain uses TRBV2 with TRBJ2-2, with D maybe TRBD2 (6 bases). Trimming took 11 bases from V and 5 from J, leaving 18 bases between them. CDR3 length: 14 residues. CDR1 and CDR2 from the germline V gene are SNHLY and FYNNEI. The CDR3 DNA sequence: TGTGCCGGAGGGGCGGGGCCGACTACCGGGGAGCTGTTTTTT. Translation: CAGGAGPTTGELFF.

CDR3: CAISERGKERVEAYNEQFF. The CDR3 DNA is TGTGCCATCAGTGAACGGGGAAAGGAGCGGGTTGAAGCCTACAATGAGCAGTTCTTC. The J gene is TRBJ2-1, the V gene TRBV10-3, with D maybe TRBD2 (6 bases). Germline CDR1 ENHRY, CDR2 SYGVKD. The V end was cut by 3 bases, the J end by 2 bases, with 23 bases between. The CDR3 length is 19 residues.

The chain employs TRBV19 and TRBJ2-5; 11 positions match TRBD2. V dropped 3 bases and J dropped 1; count of bases not matched to a gene: 4. Germline CDR1 is LNHDA and CDR2 is SQIVND (reference sequence). This CDR3 region has 16 residues. CDR3 loop: CASSIRLAGTQETQYF. The CDR3 coding sequence is TGTGCCAGTAGTATTCGACTAGCGGGGACCCAAGAGACCCAGTACTTC.

The rearrangement uses TRBV10-1 and TRBJ2-5; no clear D. V was shortened by 4 bases and J by 1 base, with 7 bases between the two germline ends. Germline CDR1 WNHNN, CDR2 SYGVQD (reference sequence). This CDR3 is built from 13 residues. The CDR3 nucleotides read TGCGCCAGCAGTGCTACGATCCAAGAGACCCAGTACTTC. It specifies CASSATIQETQYF.

V usage is TRBV11-2 and J usage is TRBJ1-1; D may be TRBD1 (5 bases). The V and J ends lost 1 base and 5 bases respectively, with 14 bases between them. CDR3 length: 15 amino acids. Germline loops: CDR1 SGHAT, CDR2 FQNNGV. CDR3 amino acids: CASSLGLWGRTEAFF. DNA of the CDR3: TGTGCCAGCAGCTTAGGGTTGTGGGGGAGGACTGAAGCTTTCTTT.

In this sample, this clone turned up once. The V gene is TRBV28, the J gene TRBJ2-7; 7 nucleotides agree with TRBD2. J was trimmed by 0 bases and V by 5 bases; bases with no gene match: 1. CDR3 size: 13 residues. Germline V gene data show CDR1 as MDHEN and CDR2 as SYDVKM. CDR3 sequence (DNA): TGTGCCAGCAGTAGCGGGATCTCCTACGAGCAGTACTTC. The encoded protein is CASSSGISYEQYF.

The V and J genes are TRBV10-3 and TRBJ1-1; 8 nucleotides match TRBD1. Looked up from germline, CDR1 is ENHRY and CDR2 is SYGVKD. The CDR3 consists of 14 residues. The V segment lost 6 bases and the J segment 0 bases; nucleotides outside the gene matches: 3. The CDR3 sequence: CAISGQGVNTEAFF. CDR3 DNA: TGTGCCATCAGCGGACAGGGCGTGAACACTGAAGCTTTCTTT.

The rearrangement uses TRBV15 and TRBJ2-2, with 8 positions matching TRBD1. CDR3 length equals 16 residues. Germline lookup yields CDR1 LNHNV and CDR2 YYDKDF (reference sequence). V shed 5 bases, J shed 4 bases, and the junction held 9 bases outside the gene matches. The DNA for the CDR3 is TGTGCCACCAGCGCGCCGGGACAGGTTCCCACCGGGGAGCTGTTTTTT. This translates into CATSAPGQVPTGELFF.

The count of this clone is one. The chain joins TRBV12-3 or TRBV12-4 to TRBJ2-7; no definite D call. The CDR3 has 12 residues. Trimming removed 6 bases at V and 6 bases at J, with 12 bases between. In DNA form, the CDR3 reads TGTGCCAGCAGAATGAACATCGGCGAGCAGTACTTC. This sequence encodes CASRMNIGEQYF.

V and J are TRBV20-1 and TRBJ2-5; D is ambiguous. The V gene's germline CDR1 is DFQATT and CDR2 SNEGSKA (reference sequence). The V gene lost 3 bases and the J gene lost 2 bases, with 1 base spanning the gap. The CDR3 has 10 residues. The CDR3 DNA reads as TGCAGTGCTAGTCAAGAGACCCAGTACTTC. It is translated as CSASQETQYF.

This clone showed up just a few times. The chain's CDR3 is CASSRGQGHYGYTF. The CDR3 nucleotides are TGTGCCAGCAGCCGGGGACAGGGCCACTATGGCTACACCTTC. The J gene is TRBJ1-2, the V gene TRBV5-6; 9 bases fit TRBD1. Germline lookup yields CDR1 SGHDT and CDR2 YYEEEE. This CDR3 region has 14 residues. The trim removed 4 bases at V and 3 bases at J, leaving 4 bases unmatched.

This rearrangement joins TRBV5-8 to TRBJ2-1, with D perhaps matching TRBD2 (6 bases). Trimming removed 3 bases at V and 6 bases at J, with 19 bases between. The V gene's germline CDR1 is SGHTS and CDR2 YDEGEE. This CDR3 is 16 amino acids long. DNA of the CDR3: TGTGCCAGCAGCTCAAGGGACTGGGCGCTCTCCAATGAGCAGTTCTTC. This encodes CASSSRDWALSNEQFF. Looking up the rest from reference TRBV5-8 and TRBJ2-1 gives the full variable domain: EAGVTQSPTHLIKTRGQQATLRCSPISGHTSVYWYQQALGLGLQFLLWYDEGEERNRGNFPPRFSGRQFPNYSSELNVNALELEDSALYLCASSSRDWALSNEQFFGPGTRLTVL.

V usage is TRBV7-9 and J usage is TRBJ2-1; D remains ambiguous. This CDR3 has 12 residues. CDR1 is SEHNR, CDR2 FQNEAQ, per germline (reference sequence). V dropped 4 bases and J dropped 8 bases, with 9 bases sitting between them. CDR3 nucleotide sequence: TGTGCCAGCAGCTCCTACGGCGATGAGCAGTTCTTC. Encoded protein: CASSSYGDEQFF.

This chain uses TRBV18 with TRBJ2-2, with D hard to call. Trimming pared 4 bases from V and 0 bases from J, leaving 12 bases between. CDR1 is KGHSH and CDR2 is LQKENI in the germline V gene. CDR3 length: 16 residues. The CDR3 DNA reads TGTGCCAGCTCACTCGCTCTCCCCCCGAACACCGGGGAGCTGTTTTTT. Its protein is CASSLALPPNTGELFF.

The chain's CDR3 is CASSYQNTEAFF. The CDR3 nucleotides read TGTGCCAGCAGTTACCAGAACACTGAAGCTTTCTTT. The chain couples TRBV6-5 to TRBJ1-1; D not resolved. The CDR3 runs 12 residues. V gave up 2 bases and J gave up 1 base, with 2 bases separating them. The germline V gene has CDR1 MNHEY and CDR2 SVGAGI.